These 23 T cell receptor beta chains came from one sample sequenced in a study of shared clonotypes between healthy human individuals. This table comes from immunoSEQ multiplex PCR, and its TCRdb copy is limited to in-frame clones, with some not included. The sample shows approximately 1.9 million clones, approximately 92% of them seen only once. The naive CD8 subset, CD45RO-negative cells positively selected for CCR7, excluded terminally differentiated effector memory CD45RA+ cells. Sample: naive CD8+ T cells from PBMCs. The receptors derive from a man between 18 and 29 years old in good health. Some clones in this sample may be carry-over from other donors' samples.

V gene TRBV28 combines with J gene TRBJ1-1, with unresolved D. Germline V lookup: CDR1 MDHEN, CDR2 SYDVKM. V was clipped by 5 bases and J by 2 bases, with 9 bases between them. The CDR3 is 13 amino acids. The CDR3 DNA reads as TGTGCCAGCAGTCATCAGAGAAACACTGAAGCTTTCTTT. Translated, it gives CASSHQRNTEAFF.

This chain links TRBV7-9 with TRBJ2-5, with TRBD1 matching over 9 bases. Germline trimming cut 3 bases from V and 5 bases from J; bases unmatched to any gene: 10. Germline V gives CDR1 SEHNR, CDR2 FQNEAQ (reference sequence). This CDR3 region has 16 residues. DNA for the CDR3: TGTGCCAGCAGCTTCGTACCGGGACAGGGCGGGGAGACCCAGTACTTC. This gives the protein CASSFVPGQGGETQYF.

This clone was found once. V is TRBV19 and J is TRBJ2-3, with D possibly being TRBD2 (6 bases). Deletions cut 6 bases from V and 5 bases from J, with 18 bases between. Germline V gives CDR1 LNHDA, CDR2 SQIVND (reference sequence). This CDR3 has 15 residues. This CDR3 is CASSRGAGKLDTQYF. The CDR3 DNA is TGTGCCAGTAGCCGAGGGGCGGGAAAGCTAGATACGCAGTATTTT.

Regarding this clone: Lacking the conserved final phenylalanine or tryptophan, this CDR3 likely reflects a read error. It is unclear where the CDR3 begins or ends on the DNA, so no DNA is shown, and the CDR3 is as TCRdb lists it. The rearrangement links TRBV6-1 to TRBJ2-7; the DNA was not used to check the table's D call, TRBD1. Germline CDR1 MNHNS, CDR2 SASEGT. Inclusive of both ends, the CDR3 amounts to 11 amino acids. The CDR3 is CASSEQGRATS.

The chain carries TRBV4-3 and TRBJ2-1; 7 bases line up with TRBD2. With 3 bases clipped from V and 4 bases from J, the junction kept 9 bases outside the gene matches. CDR3 length equals 16 residues. Germline V CDR1 and CDR2: LGHNA, YSLEER. The CDR3 loop reads CASSQGLADLYNEQFF. The CDR3 nucleotides are TGCGCCAGCAGCCAGGGCCTAGCGGATCTATACAATGAGCAGTTCTTC.

This chain joins TRBV4-2 and TRBJ2-7; tentatively, D is TRBD2 (5 bases). V shed 1 base and J shed 5 bases, with 9 bases lying between them. Germline V lookup: CDR1 LGHNA, CDR2 YNFKEQ. The CDR3 runs 13 residues. CDR3 in DNA: TGTGCCAGCAGCCAAGCTAGCAAAGACGAGCAGTACTTC. Protein: CASSQASKDEQYF.

With regard to this clone: Distinct nucleotide sequences in the sample also encode this CDR3. This chain uses TRBV27 with TRBJ2-7, with 10 bases lining up with TRBD2. The CDR3 has 14 residues. CDR1 is MNHEY and CDR2 is SMNVEV in the germline V gene (reference sequence). The V and J ends lost 4 bases and 4 bases, in that order; junction bases with no gene match: 4. DNA of the CDR3: TGTGCCAGCAGTTGGACTAGCGGAAATTACGAGCAGTACTTC. It codes for CASSWTSGNYEQYF.

The V and J genes are TRBV2 and TRBJ2-3, with D possibly matching TRBD1 (6 bases). The germline gives CDR1 SNHLY, CDR2 FYNNEI. V dropped 1 base and J dropped 4 bases, with 21 bases sitting between them. The CDR3 runs 18 residues. The CDR3 region has the DNA TGTGCCAGCAGTGAAGACCCGGACAGTTACGGTTCCGCAGATACGCAGTATTTT. Amino acid sequence: CASSEDPDSYGSADTQYF.

The rearrangement uses TRBV4-1 and TRBJ2-4, with 8 bases identical to TRBD2. From germline, CDR1 is MGHRA and CDR2 YSYEKL. The CDR3 spans 17 residues. Unmatched junction bases numbered 6, after V lost 1 base and J lost 1 base. The CDR3 DNA sequence: TGCGCCAGCAGCCAAGTCCGGGGGGGCGCGGCCAAAAACATTCAGTACTTC. Translating gives CASSQVRGGAAKNIQYF.

The rearrangement links TRBV5-6 to TRBJ2-3; the match to TRBD1 covers 7 bases. The CDR3 is 15 residues long. The germline gives CDR1 SGHDT, CDR2 YYEEEE. The J segment lost 2 bases and the V segment lost 2 bases, leaving 5 bases of the junction unmatched. This CDR3 is CASSFIQGVTDTQYF. For the CDR3, the DNA is TGTGCCAGCAGCTTCATCCAGGGGGTCACAGATACGCAGTATTTT.

The rearrangement links TRBV13 to TRBJ2-7; 12 bases line up with TRBD2. The ends lost 2 bases at V and 0 bases at J; junction bases unmatched: 8. This CDR3 has 18 residues. The germline gives CDR1 PRHDT, CDR2 FYEKMQ (reference sequence). CDR3 nucleotide sequence: TGTGCCAGCAGCTTAAGAGGACTAGCGGGAAAGAGCTCCTACGAGCAGTACTTC. This translates into CASSLRGLAGKSSYEQYF.

V is TRBV4-3 and J is TRBJ1-1, with unresolved D. The CDR3 totals 13 residues. Germline V gene data show CDR1 as LGHNA and CDR2 as YSLEER. V lost 0 bases and J 4 bases, leaving 6 bases between the germline ends. CDR3 protein: CASSQDESTEAFF. In nucleotides, the CDR3 is TGCGCCAGCAGCCAAGATGAGAGCACTGAAGCTTTCTTT.

The chain has TRBV15 and TRBJ2-7; D unclear. CDR1 and CDR2 (germline): LNHNV, YYDKDF (reference sequence). This CDR3 is 12 amino acids long. V lost 0 bases, J lost 7 bases, and 7 bases lay in between. CDR3 coding DNA: TGTGCCACCAGCAGAGATCTGGGAGAGCAGTACTTC. It specifies CATSRDLGEQYF.

The chain combines TRBV27 with TRBJ1-3, with unresolved D. The germline gives CDR1 MNHEY, CDR2 SMNVEV (reference sequence). The CDR3 consists of 15 residues. V was cut by 4 bases and J by 1 base, with 11 bases left in between. For the CDR3, the DNA is TGTGCCAGCAGTTACTCTCTCGGTTCTGGAAACACCATATATTTT. This gives the protein CASSYSLGSGNTIYF.

The V call is TRBV9, the J call TRBJ2-7, with TRBD1 matching over 7 bases. Germline trimming cut 0 bases from V and 4 bases from J; bases unmatched to any gene: 7. This CDR3 spans 15 amino acids. Germline CDR1 and CDR2: SGDLS and YYNGEE. The CDR3 DNA follows: TGTGCCAGCAGCGTAGACCTCGACAGGGTATACGAGCAGTACTTC. The encoded protein is CASSVDLDRVYEQYF.

The gene calls are TRBV27 and TRBJ2-3, with D possibly matching TRBD1 (5 bases). This CDR3 comprises 15 residues. Germline loops: CDR1 MNHEY, CDR2 SMNVEV (reference sequence). The V gene lost 5 bases and the J gene lost 0 bases, with 12 bases spanning the gap. CDR3 region: CASSVLGPSTDTQYF. Here the CDR3 DNA reads TGTGCCAGCAGTGTATTGGGGCCCAGCACAGATACGCAGTATTTT.

The V and J genes are TRBV19 and TRBJ2-4, with TRBD1 identical over 8 bases. The V segment lost 6 bases and the J segment 2 bases; nucleotides outside the gene matches: 9. The germline V gene has CDR1 LNHDA and CDR2 SQIVND (reference sequence). This CDR3 has 16 amino acids. CDR3 residues: CASRVQGDVTKNIQYF. The DNA for the CDR3 is TGTGCCAGTAGGGTACAGGGGGATGTAACCAAAAACATTCAGTACTTC.

The chain uses TRBV7-6 and TRBJ2-1; the match to TRBD2 covers 11 bases. Losses at the gene ends were 2 bases for V and 4 bases for J; bases not matched to a gene: 7. The CDR3 extends over 17 amino acids. The germline V gene encodes CDR1 SGHVS and CDR2 FNYEAQ. The CDR3 spells CASSLLAGGRVYNEQFF. Here the CDR3 DNA reads TGTGCCAGCAGCTTACTAGCGGGAGGCCGGGTTTACAATGAGCAGTTCTTC.

Concerning this clone itself: Within the sample, other DNA sequences also encode this same CDR3. The rearrangement joins TRBV9 to TRBJ2-7, with no clear D. Deletions cut 4 bases from V and 4 bases from J, with 9 bases between. Germline V lookup: CDR1 SGDLS, CDR2 YYNGEE. The CDR3 extends over 12 amino acids. The CDR3 region is CASSPSAYEQYF. CDR3 DNA: TGTGCCAGCAGCCCCTCGGCGTACGAGCAGTACTTC.

J is TRBJ1-1 and V is TRBV21-1; the D call TRBD1 from the table was never checked on the DNA. TRBV21-1 is flagged as a pseudogene. CDR3 length equals 18 residues. CDR3 DNA sequence: TGTGCCAGCAGCATGGGACAGTCAGGCGGTGGGCTCTACACTGAAGCTTTCTTT. Its translation is CASSMGQSGGGLYTEAFF.

About this clone: Other DNA sequences from this sample encode an identical CDR3 as well. V is TRBV6-5 and J is TRBJ1-1; the D is unclear. CDR3 length equals 13 residues. Trimming took 2 bases from V and 4 from J, leaving 8 bases between them. The germline gives CDR1 MNHEY, CDR2 SVGAGI. CDR3 in DNA: TGTGCCAGCAGTTACGGGCCTCGCACTGAAGCTTTCTTT. This sequence encodes CASSYGPRTEAFF.

This chain joins TRBV23-1 and TRBJ2-1; D unclear. TRBV23-1 is sorted into the ORF group, with uncertain function. This CDR3 is 14 amino acids long. Trimming took off 3 bases at V and 0 bases at J, with 6 bases between the two ends. CDR3: CASSQGSSYNEQFF. CDR3 in DNA: TGCGCCAGCAGTCAGGGAAGCTCCTACAATGAGCAGTTCTTC.

The chain uses TRBV27 and TRBJ2-3; TRBD2 matches at 7 bases. CDR3 length equals 14 residues. V dropped 7 bases and J dropped 6; count of bases not matched to a gene: 10. Germline CDR1 MNHEY, CDR2 SMNVEV (reference sequence). CDR3 in DNA: TGTGCCAGCACCATGACTAGCCGCTCGGATACGCAGTATTTT. Translating it yields CASTMTSRSDTQYF.